The source of this T cell receptor (beta chain) is a study of blood T cells in healthy people across ages. Overall study: When template switching was applied, about one barcoded beta molecule was captured per two T cells.

Caucasian individuals from Russia who were healthy and aged roughly 6 to 95 acted as donors. Each sample used at least 6 million PBMCs. CDR3 length: 12 amino acids. V lost 5 bases and J 9 bases, leaving 11 bases between the germline ends. The authors ran a second PCR of 7 to 11 cycles using a sample-barcoded 5' primer and a J-beta primer mix. Tags on each cDNA molecule came from a template-switch adaptor with 12 random nucleotides. TCRdb called the 5' RACE reads again in MiXCR, with one record for every CDR3 protein. Of under 2 million distinct CDR3 sequences listed, about 32% are singletons. Sample: blood. The source of this sequence is a woman younger than 45 in good health. The chain joins TRBV12-3 or TRBV12-4 to TRBJ2-1; D might be TRBD2 (5 bases). The CDR3 DNA reads as TGTGCCAGCAGTCTGGGGAGTCGTGAGCAGTTCTTC. Translated: CASSLGSREQFF.